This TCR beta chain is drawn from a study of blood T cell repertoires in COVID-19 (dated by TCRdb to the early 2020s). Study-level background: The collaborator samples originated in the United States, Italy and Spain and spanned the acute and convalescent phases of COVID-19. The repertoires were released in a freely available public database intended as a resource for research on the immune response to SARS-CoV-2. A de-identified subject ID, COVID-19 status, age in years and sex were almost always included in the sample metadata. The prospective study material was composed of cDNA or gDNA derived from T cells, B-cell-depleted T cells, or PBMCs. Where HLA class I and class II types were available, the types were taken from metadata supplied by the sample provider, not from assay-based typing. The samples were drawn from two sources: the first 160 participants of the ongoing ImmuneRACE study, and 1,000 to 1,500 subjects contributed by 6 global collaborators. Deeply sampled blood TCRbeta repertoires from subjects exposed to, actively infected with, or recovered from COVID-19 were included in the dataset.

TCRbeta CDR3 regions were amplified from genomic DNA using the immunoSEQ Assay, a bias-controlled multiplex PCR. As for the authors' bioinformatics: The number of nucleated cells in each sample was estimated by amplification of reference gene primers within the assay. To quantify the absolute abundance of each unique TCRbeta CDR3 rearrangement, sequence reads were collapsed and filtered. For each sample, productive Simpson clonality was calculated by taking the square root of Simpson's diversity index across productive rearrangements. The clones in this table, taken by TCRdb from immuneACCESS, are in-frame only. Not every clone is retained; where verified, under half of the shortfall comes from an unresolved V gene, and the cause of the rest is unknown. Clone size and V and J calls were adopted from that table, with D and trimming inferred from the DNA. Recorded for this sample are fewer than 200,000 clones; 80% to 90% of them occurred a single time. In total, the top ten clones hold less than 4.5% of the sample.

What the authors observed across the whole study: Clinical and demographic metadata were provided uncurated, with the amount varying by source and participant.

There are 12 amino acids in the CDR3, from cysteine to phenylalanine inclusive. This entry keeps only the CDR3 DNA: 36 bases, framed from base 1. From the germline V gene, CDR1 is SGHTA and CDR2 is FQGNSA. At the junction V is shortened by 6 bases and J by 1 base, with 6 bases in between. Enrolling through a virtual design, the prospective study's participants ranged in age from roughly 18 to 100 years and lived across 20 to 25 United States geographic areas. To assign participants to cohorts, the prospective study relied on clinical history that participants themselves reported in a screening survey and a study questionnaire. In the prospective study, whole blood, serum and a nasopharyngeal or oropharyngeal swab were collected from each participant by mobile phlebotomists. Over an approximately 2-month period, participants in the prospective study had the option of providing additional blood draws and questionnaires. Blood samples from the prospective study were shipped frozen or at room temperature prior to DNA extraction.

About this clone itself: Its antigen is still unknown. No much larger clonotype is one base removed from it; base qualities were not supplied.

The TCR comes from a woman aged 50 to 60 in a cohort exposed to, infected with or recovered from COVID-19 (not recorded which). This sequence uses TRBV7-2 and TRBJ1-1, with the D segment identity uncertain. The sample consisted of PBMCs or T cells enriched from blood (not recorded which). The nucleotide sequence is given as TGTGCCAGCAGTCGTTCGAACACTGAAGCTTTCTTT. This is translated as CASSRSNTEAFF.